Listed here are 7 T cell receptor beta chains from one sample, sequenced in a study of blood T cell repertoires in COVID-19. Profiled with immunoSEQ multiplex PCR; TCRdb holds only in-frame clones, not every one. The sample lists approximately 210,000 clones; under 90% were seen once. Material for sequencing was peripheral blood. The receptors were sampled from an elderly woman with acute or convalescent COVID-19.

CDR3 nucleotide sequence: TGTGCCAGCAGCCCCGGTAGACAGGGGGCTCGGGTCGAGCAGTACTTC. Residues: CASSPGRQGARVEQYF. The chain recombines TRBV14 with TRBJ2-7, with 10 nucleotides matching TRBD1. Germline CDR1 reads SGHDN; CDR2 reads FVKESK. The CDR3 consists of 16 residues. J lost 6 bases, V lost 4 bases, and 12 bases had no gene match.

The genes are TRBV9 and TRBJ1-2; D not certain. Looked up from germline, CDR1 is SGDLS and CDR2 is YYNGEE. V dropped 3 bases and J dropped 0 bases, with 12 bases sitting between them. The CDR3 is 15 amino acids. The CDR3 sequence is CASSAPQKSNYGYTF. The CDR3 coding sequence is TGTGCCAGCAGCGCACCACAGAAATCTAACTATGGCTACACCTTC.

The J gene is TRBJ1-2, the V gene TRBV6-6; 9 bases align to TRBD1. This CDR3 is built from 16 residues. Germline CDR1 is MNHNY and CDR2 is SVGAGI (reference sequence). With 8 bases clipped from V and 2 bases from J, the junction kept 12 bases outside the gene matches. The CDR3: CASRRDPGQGNYGYTF. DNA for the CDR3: TGTGCCAGCCGGCGTGATCCGGGACAGGGAAACTATGGCTACACCTTC.

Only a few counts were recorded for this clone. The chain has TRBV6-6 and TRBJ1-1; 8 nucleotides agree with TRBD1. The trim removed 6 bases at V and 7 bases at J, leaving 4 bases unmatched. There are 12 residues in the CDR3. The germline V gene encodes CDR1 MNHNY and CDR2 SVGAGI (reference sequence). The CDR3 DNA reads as TGTGCCAGCAGACTAGGGACAGGTGAAGCTTTCTTT. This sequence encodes CASRLGTGEAFF.

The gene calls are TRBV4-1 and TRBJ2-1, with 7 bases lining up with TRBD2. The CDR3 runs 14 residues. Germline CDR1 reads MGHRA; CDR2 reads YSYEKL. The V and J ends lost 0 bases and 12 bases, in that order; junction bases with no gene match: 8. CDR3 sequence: CASSQDPGGGGQFF. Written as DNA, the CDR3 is TGCGCCAGCAGCCAAGATCCGGGGGGAGGTGGGCAGTTCTTC.

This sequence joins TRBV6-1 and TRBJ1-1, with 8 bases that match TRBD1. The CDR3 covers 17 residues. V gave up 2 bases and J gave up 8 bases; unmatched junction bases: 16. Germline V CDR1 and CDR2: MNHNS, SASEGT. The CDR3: CASSESPGGRGQGEAFF. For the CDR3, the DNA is TGTGCCAGCAGTGAATCCCCAGGGGGCAGGGGCCAGGGAGAAGCTTTCTTT.

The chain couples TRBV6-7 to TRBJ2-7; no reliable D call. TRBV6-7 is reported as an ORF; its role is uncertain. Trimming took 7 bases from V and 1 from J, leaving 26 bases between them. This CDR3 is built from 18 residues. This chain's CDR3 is CASTYLEFSGQLSYEQYF. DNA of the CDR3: TGTGCCAGCACCTATCTTGAGTTTTCAGGCCAGCTTTCCTACGAGCAGTACTTC.